Listed below are T cell receptor beta chains from one sample, sequenced in a study of graft-versus-host responses after intestinal transplantation. TCRdb keeps only in-frame clones here, not all; method: immunoSEQ multiplex PCR. Of tens of thousands of clones detected, roughly 94% appear once; the ten largest clones hold around 0.51%. These receptors' targets are unknown. The sequenced sample was unstimulated CD8+ T cells sorted from spleen or lymph node cells, obtained before intestinal transplant. The receptors originated from a human donor who received an intestinal transplant. CDR3s include the opening cysteine and the closing phenylalanine or tryptophan. The D gene is left open where the match is weak. Clone size is stated in some rows and not others, as once, few, many or a class when expanded.

j_gene,d_gene,abundance,v_gene,len,CDR3aa,CDR3nt
TRBJ2-2,TRBD2,-,TRBV14,20,CASSQDLGTSGRAPTGELFF,TGTGCCAGCAGCCAAGATCTCGGGACTAGCGGGAGGGCCCCGACCGGGGAGCTGTTTTTT
TRBJ2-2,TRBD2,once,TRBV27,16,CASTGLAGGPAGELFF,TGTGCCAGCACGGGTTTAGCGGGAGGGCCGGCCGGGGAGCTGTTTTTT
TRBJ1-1,-,-,TRBV19,12,CASSSRVAEAFF,TGTGCCAGTAGTTCCAGGGTTGCCGAAGCTTTCTTT
TRBJ1-1,-,-,TRBV27,15,CASPWERETRTEAFF,TGTGCCAGCCCTTGGGAGCGGGAGACAAGAACTGAAGCTTTCTTT
TRBJ1-4,-,-,TRBV27,16,CASRGAMGRSNEKLFF,TGTGCCAGCAGGGGGGCAATGGGGCGGTCTAATGAAAAACTGTTTTTT
TRBJ2-7,-,-,TRBV28,14,CASSRTELSYEQYF,TGTGCCAGCAGTCGGACAGAGTTATCCTACGAGCAGTACTTC
TRBJ2-1,-,-,TRBV27,10,CASGYNEQFF,TGTGCCAGCGGGTACAATGAGCAGTTCTTC
TRBJ1-1,-,once,TRBV7-2,15,CASSLPPGMNTEAFF,TGTGCCAGCAGCCTCCCCCCAGGGATGAACACTGAAGCTTTCTTT
TRBJ2-1,-,-,TRBV28,12,CASSQTYNEQFF,TGTGCCAGCAGCCAGACCTACAATGAGCAGTTCTTC
TRBJ2-1,TRBD1,-,TRBV6-4,15,CASSDTGTAYNEQFF,TGTGCCAGCAGTGACACAGGGACAGCCTACAATGAGCAGTTCTTC
TRBJ2-7,TRBD1,-,TRBV6-1,14,CASREGTGGYEQYF,TGTGCCAGCAGGGAAGGGACAGGGGGGTACGAGCAGTACTTC
TRBJ2-1,-,-,TRBV6-6,11,CASLFGNEQFF,TGTGCCAGCCTATTCGGGAATGAGCAGTTCTTC
TRBJ2-7,TRBD2,-,TRBV5-4,18,CASSARLAGALGSYEQYF,TGTGCCAGCAGCGCAAGACTAGCGGGAGCTTTGGGGTCCTACGAGCAGTACTTC
TRBJ1-1,-,-,TRBV10-2,14,CASSDDPPGTEAFF,TGCGCCAGCAGTGATGACCCCCCGGGAACTGAAGCTTTCTTT
TRBJ2-7,TRBD1,-,TRBV5-4,14,CASSDRGIAYEQYF,TGTGCCAGCAGCGACAGGGGAATCGCTTACGAGCAGTACTTC
TRBJ2-1,TRBD2,-,TRBV7-9,14,CASASLAVYNEQFF,TGTGCCAGCGCTAGTCTAGCGGTATACAATGAGCAGTTCTTC
TRBJ1-2,TRBD1,-,TRBV27,15,CASRTGQGSRGGYTF,TGTGCCAGCAGGACGGGACAGGGAAGCCGTGGGGGCTACACCTTC
TRBJ2-7,-,-,TRBV6-6,14,CASSYGQSSYEQYF,TGTGCCAGCAGTTACGGGCAGAGCTCCTACGAGCAGTACTTC